This TCR beta chain was obtained from a study of T-cell reconstitution after alpha-beta-depleted transplantation in children. There are many counts of this clonotype. Its antigen is as yet unknown. A TCRbeta library incorporating unique molecular identifiers was prepared. Each CDR3 protein is one row after TCRdb ran MiXCR on the PCR reads. This sample has 250,000 to 300,000 distinct CDR3 sequences, with roughly 9.1% found just once. V shed 5 bases, J shed 4 bases, and the junction held 16 bases outside the gene matches. The CDR3 is 19 residues long. The germline V gene has CDR1 SEHNR and CDR2 FQNEAQ (reference sequence). Study-wide results and caveats: After one year, T-cell counts and TCRbeta diversity mostly came from new T cells.

The genes are TRBV7-9 and TRBJ2-1, with 11 bases aligning to TRBD1. Source: PBMCs, taken before TCRalphabeta/CD19-depleted stem cell transplant. The clonotype comes from a boy less than two years old with acute myeloid leukemia, due to receive a stem cell transplant. CDR3 region: CASSLPDRGPLAWYNEQFF. CDR3 in DNA: TGTGCCAGCAGCCTCCCGGACAGGGGGCCACTAGCGTGGTACAATGAGCAGTTCTTC.